This T cell receptor (beta chain) was captured by sequencing in a study of cytomegalovirus exposure and HLA in healthy donors. Study-level results: TCR beta V segments were, for the most part, productive about 87% or about 30% of the time in an earlier analysis. Some V segments, including TRBV6-2 and TRBV6-3, were excluded as indistinguishable. Later, an analysis showed that TCR beta chains associated with HLA were more clonally expanded than others that were equally common. Using the classifier, cytomegalovirus status was reportedly diagnosed with high specificity and sensitivity.

In regard to this clone: Antigen specificity is unknown.

The PCR contained 60 Vbeta and 13 Jbeta primers. Only in-frame clones appear in the TCRdb table, and some are missing; sequencing was by immunoSEQ multiplex PCR. Of 150,000 to 200,000 clones in the sample, less than 80% were seen once. The V segment lost 3 bases and the J segment 7 bases; nucleotides outside the gene matches: 4. CDR1 SQVTM and CDR2 ANQGSEA come from the germline V gene. The CDR3 sequence is 14 residues long. This TCR derives from a woman aged 40 to 50 in good health and CMV-seronegative. Sequences were obtained from PBMCs. The chain couples TRBV29-1 to TRBJ2-2, with 11 bases identical to TRBD1. CDR3 sequence: CSVDGQGAGGELFF. The DNA of the CDR3 is TGCAGCGTTGACGGACAGGGGGCTGGCGGGGAGCTGTTTTTT.